These 21 T cell receptor beta chains came from one sample sequenced in a study of blood T cell repertoires in COVID-19. The method was immunoSEQ multiplex PCR; TCRdb's version includes in-frame clones alone and lacks a portion of them. The sample contains over 250,000 clones, less than 90% of which appear only once. Sequencing was done on a sample of PBMCs or T cells enriched from blood (not recorded which). The receptors originated from a woman aged 50 to 60 who had recovered from COVID-19.

The V gene is TRBV28, the J gene TRBJ1-5; D not certain. Between the trimmed V and J ends, which lost 6 bases and 11 bases, there was a span of 17 bases. The CDR3 extends over 13 amino acids. CDR1 MDHEN and CDR2 SYDVKM come from the germline V gene. The CDR3, as DNA: TGTGCCAGCAGCTATCCCGCCCTCAAGTCCCAGCATTTT. This codes for CASSYPALKSQHF.

The gene calls are TRBV11-3 and TRBJ2-3; D gene uncertain. Looked up from germline, CDR1 is SGHNT and CDR2 is YENEEA. The length of the CDR3 is 13 residues. Deletions cut 3 bases from V and 4 bases from J, with 8 bases between. Here the CDR3 reads CASSFVFSDTQYF. The CDR3 nucleotides read TGTGCCAGCAGCTTCGTGTTTTCAGATACGCAGTATTTT. The variable domain in full, completed from reference TRBV11-3 and TRBJ2-3, reads EAGVVQSPRYKIIEKKQPVAFWCNPISGHNTLYWYLQNLGQGPELLIRYENEEAVDDSQLPKDRFSAERLKGVDSTLKIQPAELGDSAVYLCASSFVFSDTQYFGPGTRLTVL.

The CDR3 coding sequence is TGTGCCAGCAGCGTGGGTGTGGGAGGGTATGAGACCCAGTACTTC. This sequence encodes CASSVGVGGYETQYF. The chain uses TRBV9 and TRBJ2-5; TRBD2 agrees at 7 bases. Germline loops: CDR1 SGDLS, CDR2 YYNGEE. Germline trimming cut 2 bases from V and 5 bases from J; bases unmatched to any gene: 9. The CDR3 extends over 15 amino acids. Full variable domain (missing parts from reference TRBV9 and TRBJ2-5): DSGVTQTPKHLITATGQRVTLRCSPRSGDLSVYWYQQSLDQGLQFLIQYYNGEERAKGNILERFSAQQFPDLHSELNLSSLELGDSALYFCASSVGVGGYETQYFGPGTRLLVL.

This rearrangement joins TRBV11-2 to TRBJ2-1; TRBD1 matches 9 bases. J lost 7 bases, V lost 5 bases, and 6 bases had no gene match. Germline-derived CDR1 and CDR2 are SGHAT and FQNNGV. The CDR3 totals 14 residues. The CDR3, as DNA: TGTGCCAGCAGCACAAGGGGGACAGGGAATGAGCAGTTCTTC. The encoded protein is CASSTRGTGNEQFF.

This sequence joins TRBV12-3 or TRBV12-4 and TRBJ1-5; a possible D gene is TRBD1 (6 bases). V was pared by 5 bases and J by 10 bases, with 15 bases between. The CDR3 covers 13 residues. CDR3 nucleotide sequence: TGTGCCAGCAGTCAAGACAGGACCCAACCCCAGCATTTT. This translates into CASSQDRTQPQHF.

This clone appeared a single time. The chain uses TRBV5-6 and TRBJ2-1, with TRBD1 matching over 10 bases. Germline values: CDR1 SGHDT, CDR2 YYEEEE. The CDR3 length is 16 residues. J gave up 6 bases and V 2 bases, and 8 bases lay outside the gene matches. CDR3 DNA sequence: TGTGCCAGCAGCTTAGTCGGGACAGGGGTTTTCAATGAGCAGTTCTTC. Translating it yields CASSLVGTGVFNEQFF.

The chain links TRBV27 to TRBJ1-2, with D perhaps TRBD1 (6 bases). V shed 3 bases and J shed 2 bases, with 19 bases lying between them. This CDR3 has 17 amino acids. Germline CDR1 is MNHEY and CDR2 is SMNVEV (reference sequence). In nucleotides, the CDR3 is TGTGCCAGCAGTTTTTATCACCCTTCAGGGGAAAACTATGGCTACACCTTC. It is translated as CASSFYHPSGENYGYTF.

This chain uses TRBV28 with TRBJ2-7, with a possible D match to TRBD1 (6 bases). CDR3 size: 12 residues. Germline V gene data show CDR1 as MDHEN and CDR2 as SYDVKM. Trimming shortened V by 11 bases and J by 2 bases, and 13 bases separated the two germline ends. The CDR3 DNA reads TGTGCCTCCCGGACAGCCCCCTACGAGCAGTACTTC. Amino acid sequence: CASRTAPYEQYF.

Points on this clone: Other DNA variants within this sample encode the same CDR3. The rearrangement uses TRBV7-2 and TRBJ1-1, with D unresolved. The CDR3 has 13 amino acids. Looked up from germline, CDR1 is SGHTA and CDR2 is FQGNSA. V gave up 2 bases and J gave up 1 base, with 5 bases separating them. The CDR3 is CASSLTGNTEAFF. The CDR3 DNA reads as TGTGCCAGCAGCTTAACGGGGAACACTGAAGCTTTCTTT.

V is TRBV12-5 and J is TRBJ1-5; D is ambiguous. Trimming stripped 5 bases from V and 0 bases from J, with 20 bases between. This CDR3 spans 18 amino acids. Germline V lookup: CDR1 LGHNT, CDR2 FRNRAP. The CDR3 loop reads CASGLLLWGETSNQPQHF. CDR3 in DNA: TGTGCTAGTGGTCTTCTTCTCTGGGGAGAGACTAGCAATCAGCCCCAGCATTTT.

The chain combines TRBV6-2 or TRBV6-3 with TRBJ1-5; D is unclear. The CDR3 sequence is 12 residues long. The germline gives CDR1 MNHEY, CDR2 SVGEGT. V shed 5 bases and J shed 6 bases, with 8 bases lying between them. The CDR3: CASSLTFQPQHF. The CDR3 coding sequence is TGTGCCAGCAGTCTCACTTTTCAGCCCCAGCATTTT.

This clone was seen a handful of times. This chain uses TRBV3-1 (or the pseudogene TRBV3-2) with TRBJ2-1, with 13 bases lining up with TRBD2. CDR1 and CDR2 (germline): LGHDT, YNNKEL (reference sequence). The length of the CDR3 is 20 residues. The ends lost 3 bases at V and 0 bases at J; junction bases unmatched: 11. The CDR3 DNA is TGTGCCAGCAGCCAGGCCGGGACTAGCGGGGCCAGCTTCTCCTACAATGAGCAGTTCTTC. It is translated as CASSQAGTSGASFSYNEQFF.

This rearrangement joins TRBV21-1 to TRBJ1-2. TRBV21-1 is assigned pseudogene status. The CDR3 has 12 amino acids. Here the CDR3 reads CASSPLSYGYTF. CDR3 DNA sequence: TGTGCCAGCAGCCCCCTAAGCTATGGCTACACCTTC.

V and J are TRBV28 and TRBJ2-7, with 8 bases matching TRBD1. Germline CDR1 and CDR2: MDHEN and SYDVKM. The CDR3 sequence is 14 residues long. V was clipped by 7 bases and J by 4 bases; unmatched bases: 9. CDR3 DNA: TGTGCCAGCAAGGTACGGACAGGGCCTTACGAGCAGTACTTC. It is translated as CASKVRTGPYEQYF.

The gene calls are TRBV6-5 and TRBJ1-5, with a possible D match to TRBD1 (5 bases). V was shortened by 6 bases and J by 2 bases, with 11 bases between the two germline ends. CDR1 is MNHEY and CDR2 is SVGAGI in the germline V gene. The CDR3 has 14 residues. CDR3 residues: CASSSGLGNQPQHF. In DNA form, the CDR3 reads TGTGCCAGCAGCTCAGGGTTGGGCAATCAGCCCCAGCATTTT.

The genes are TRBV28 and TRBJ1-5, with D tentatively TRBD1 (5 bases). V lost 7 bases, J lost 7 bases, and 20 bases lay in between. CDR3 length: 15 amino acids. Per the germline V gene, CDR1 is MDHEN and CDR2 is SYDVKM. CDR3 region: CASNTGGRRGQPQHF. CDR3 nucleotides: TGTGCCAGCAACACGGGAGGGCGAAGGGGACAGCCCCAGCATTTT.

This clone was seen a single time. V and J are TRBV3-1 (or the pseudogene TRBV3-2) and TRBJ2-7; 7 bases map to TRBD2. Germline values: CDR1 LGHDT, CDR2 YNNKEL (reference sequence). The CDR3 sequence is 16 residues long. The junction had 9 bases not matched to a gene; V was cut back by 0 bases and J by 4 bases. The CDR3 nucleotides are TGTGCCAGCAGCCAAGATCCGGTTAGGGGAGGGTACGAGCAGTACTTC. Translation: CASSQDPVRGGYEQYF.

The rearrangement uses TRBV6-5 and TRBJ2-1, with D perhaps TRBD1 (7 bases). Trimming shortened V by 11 bases and J by 0 bases, and 14 bases separated the two germline ends. In germline, CDR1 is MNHEY, CDR2 SVGAGI. The CDR3 has 14 amino acids. The CDR3 is CAAGGDSSYNEQFF. CDR3 nucleotide sequence: TGTGCCGCCGGCGGGGACAGCTCCTACAATGAGCAGTTCTTC.

Turning to this clone: Mismatch with germline at one junction end may stem from a read error. V gene TRBV7-7 combines with J gene TRBJ2-2, with 7 bases aligning to TRBD2. The CDR3 runs 16 residues. From germline, CDR1 is SSHAT and CDR2 FNYEAQ (reference sequence). The chain's CDR3 is CASSPWAGEGSGELFF. The CDR3 nucleotides read TGTGCTAGCAGCCCGTGGGCGGGAGAGGGGTCGGGCGAGCTGTTTTTT.

This chain connects TRBV4-3 to TRBJ2-1; D is perhaps TRBD1 (5 bases). The germline V gene has CDR1 LGHNA and CDR2 YSLEER. The CDR3 consists of 16 residues. V was trimmed by 4 bases and J by 6 bases, leaving 19 bases between them. The CDR3 DNA reads as TGCGCCAGCAGCCCCGCTCCAGGGTTCGGAGTCAATGAGCAGTTCTTC. Translation: CASSPAPGFGVNEQFF.

This rearrangement joins TRBV15 to TRBJ2-5; weak D call: TRBD2 (6 bases). Germline lookup yields CDR1 LNHNV and CDR2 YYDKDF (reference sequence). The V and J ends lost 0 bases and 0 bases respectively, with 17 bases between them. The CDR3 length is 18 residues. CDR3 residues: CATSRDWGLPKNQETQYF. The CDR3 region has the DNA TGTGCCACCAGCAGAGATTGGGGACTGCCAAAAAACCAAGAGACCCAGTACTTC.